This entry lists 7 T cell receptor beta chains sequenced from one sample in a study of identical twins. TCRdb used MiXCR to reprocess the 5' RACE reads, holding one entry per CDR3 protein. The table has fewer than 550,000 distinct CDR3 sequences, roughly an eighth seen once. These data were likewise used in another study, on yellow fever vaccine responses in identical twins.

Material: CD4+ T cells sorted from blood. These receptor sequences come from a woman in her late teens or twenties in good health.

This clonotype was detected ten times or more. This chain links TRBV20-1 with TRBJ2-2; 11 nucleotides match TRBD2. Germline V gene data show CDR1 as DFQATT and CDR2 as SNEGSKA (reference sequence). Germline trimming cut 3 bases from V and 0 bases from J; bases unmatched to any gene: 0. CDR3 length equals 15 residues. The chain's CDR3 is CSARTSGANTGELFF. Written as DNA, the CDR3 is TGCAGTGCTAGGACTAGCGGGGCGAACACCGGGGAGCTGTTTTTT.

The rearrangement joins TRBV14 to TRBJ2-1; 10 nucleotides match TRBD1. CDR3 length: 20 residues. Germline loops: CDR1 SGHDN, CDR2 FVKESK. The V and J ends lost 0 bases and 2 bases, in that order; junction bases with no gene match: 13. DNA of the CDR3: TGTGCCAGCAGCCAAGATACGAGAATTAGGGGGACAGGGGCCTACAATGAGCAGTTCTTC. Translated: CASSQDTRIRGTGAYNEQFF.

The chain links TRBV29-1 to TRBJ2-7, with D possibly being TRBD1 or TRBD2 (5 bases each). This CDR3 contains 17 residues. Germline lookup yields CDR1 SQVTM and CDR2 ANQGSEA. V gave up 6 bases and J gave up 6 bases, with 30 bases separating them. The CDR3 sequence: CSVKSPGPNWSPFEQYF. Here the CDR3 DNA reads TGCAGCGTGAAATCTCCGGGACCCAACTGGAGCCCGTTCGAGCAGTACTTC.

Points on this clonotype: This may be a read error, as it is one base from a much larger clone. The chain joins TRBV7-9 to TRBJ2-3; D not resolved. In germline, CDR1 is SEHNR, CDR2 FQNEAQ (reference sequence). V shed 1 base and J shed 2 bases, with 7 bases lying between them. The CDR3 runs 14 residues. CDR3 sequence (DNA): TGTGCCAGCAGCTTAGAAGTAGTCACAGATACGCAGTATTTT. Amino acid sequence: CASSLEVVTDTQYF. The whole variable domain, filled in from reference TRBV7-9 and TRBJ2-3, reads DTGVSQNPRHKITKRGQNVTFRCDPISEHNRLYWYRQTLGQGPEFLTYFQNEAQLEKSRLLSDRFSAERPKGSFSTLEIQRTEQGDSAMYLCASSLEVVTDTQYFGPGTRLTVL.

The J gene is TRBJ2-5, the V gene TRBV5-1, with D hard to call. Germline lookup yields CDR1 SGHRS and CDR2 YFSETQ. This CDR3 has 14 amino acids. Trimming cost V 4 bases and J 1 base, with 11 bases left between them. The CDR3 loop reads CASSRYTAQETQYF. CDR3 nucleotides: TGCGCCAGCAGCAGGTATACTGCCCAAGAGACCCAGTACTTC.

This clonotype was found many times. The rearrangement links TRBV5-1 to TRBJ2-7, with TRBD1 as a possible D gene (6 bases). The CDR3 sequence is 14 residues long. Deletions cut 4 bases from V and 0 bases from J, with 11 bases between. Germline-derived CDR1 and CDR2 are SGHRS and YFSETQ. Here the CDR3 DNA reads TGCGCCAGCAGCATCCAGGGGAGCTCCTACGAGCAGTACTTC. This sequence encodes CASSIQGSSYEQYF.

Regarding this clonotype: The CDR3 ends on some other residue instead of the conserved phenylalanine or tryptophan, so this is likely a read error. It is unclear where the CDR3 begins or ends on the DNA, so no DNA is shown, and the CDR3 is as TCRdb lists it. The chain links TRBV5-1 to TRBJ2-7; the table calls TRBD1, which could not be checked here. Germline V gene data show CDR1 as SGHRS and CDR2 as YFSETQ. The CDR3 has 10 residues if both end residues are counted. Here the CDR3 reads CASSLATGGS.